This T cell receptor (beta chain) comes out of a study of T cell repertoires in cytomegalovirus infection. Overall study: HLA-B-restricted CMV epitopes that are well studied were used alongside recently identified HLA-C-restricted ones.

To note about this clonotype: Its specificity is not known.

In TCRdb, the reads were re-called with MiXCR into one record per CDR3 protein. The sample contains approximately 100,000 distinct CDR3 sequences, about 40% of which appear only once. Study outcomes and limitations: Ex vivo, HLA-C-restricted CMV-specific TCR beta clonotypes prevailed over the rest of the response. Identification of carriers of CMV plus the relevant HLA was achieved through cumulative public TCR beta family frequency.

CDR3 length equals 15 residues. V was pared by 4 bases and J by 2 bases, with 14 bases between. Germline V gene data show CDR1 as MNHEY and CDR2 as SVGAGI. Sequencing used CD8+ T cells from cultured PBMCs, obtained from culture after CMV antigen stimulation. The chain has TRBV6-5 and TRBJ2-5; TRBD2 might be the D (6 bases). The receptor comes from a human donor in good health (CMV status not recorded). Some clones in this sample may be carry-over from other donors' samples. The CDR3 sequence is CASSFTASVQETQYF. The CDR3 DNA reads as TGTGCCAGCAGTTTTACCGCTAGCGTTCAAGAGACCCAGTACTTC.